This TCR beta chain came from a study of radiation and T cells in renal cell carcinoma. Measured with immunoSEQ multiplex PCR; TCRdb has only the in-frame clones, and not every one. This sample yields tens of thousands of clones, of which approximately 80% are seen a single time; approximately 8.6% belongs to the top ten. Deletions cut 1 base from V and 3 bases from J, with 10 bases between. The CDR3 has 15 residues. Germline lookup yields CDR1 SGHRS and CDR2 YFSETQ. The time point here: blood 4 weeks post-SBRT, at nephrectomy. As for treatment: 15 Gy SBRT to primary tumor, nephrectomy 4 weeks later. Radiation-treated patients gave blood at baseline, week 2 and week 4.

Here the sequenced sample was blood, taken from a patient whose treatment included radiotherapy and nephrectomy. The source is a man aged 50 to 59 with renal cell carcinoma. The J gene is TRBJ2-2, the V gene TRBV5-1; a weak D match, TRBD1 (5 bases). In DNA, the CDR3 is TGCGCCAGCAGCTTGACAGGAAGTGACACCGGGGAGCTGTTTTTT. Its protein is CASSLTGSDTGELFF.